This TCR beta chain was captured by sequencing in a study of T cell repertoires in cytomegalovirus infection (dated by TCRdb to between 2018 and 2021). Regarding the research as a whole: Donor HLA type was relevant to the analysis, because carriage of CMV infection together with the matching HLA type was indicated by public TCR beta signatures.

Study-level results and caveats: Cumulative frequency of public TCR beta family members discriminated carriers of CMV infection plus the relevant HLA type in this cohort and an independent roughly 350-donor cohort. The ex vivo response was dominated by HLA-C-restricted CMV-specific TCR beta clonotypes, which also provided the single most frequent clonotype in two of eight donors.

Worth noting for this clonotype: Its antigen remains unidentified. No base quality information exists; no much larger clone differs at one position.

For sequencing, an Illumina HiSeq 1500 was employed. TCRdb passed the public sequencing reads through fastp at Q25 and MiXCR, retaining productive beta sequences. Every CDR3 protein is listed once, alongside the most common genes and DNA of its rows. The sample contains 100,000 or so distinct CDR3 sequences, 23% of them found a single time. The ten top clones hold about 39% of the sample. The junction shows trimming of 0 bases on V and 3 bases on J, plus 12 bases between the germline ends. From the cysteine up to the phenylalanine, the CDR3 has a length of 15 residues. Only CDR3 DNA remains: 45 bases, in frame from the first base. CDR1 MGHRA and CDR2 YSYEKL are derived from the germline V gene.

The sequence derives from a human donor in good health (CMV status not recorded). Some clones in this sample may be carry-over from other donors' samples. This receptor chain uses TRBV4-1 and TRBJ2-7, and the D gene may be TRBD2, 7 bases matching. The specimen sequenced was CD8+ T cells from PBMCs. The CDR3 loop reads CASSQERGGLYEQYF. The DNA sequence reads TGCGCCAGCAGCCAAGAAAGGGGGGGCCTCTACGAGCAGTACTTC.